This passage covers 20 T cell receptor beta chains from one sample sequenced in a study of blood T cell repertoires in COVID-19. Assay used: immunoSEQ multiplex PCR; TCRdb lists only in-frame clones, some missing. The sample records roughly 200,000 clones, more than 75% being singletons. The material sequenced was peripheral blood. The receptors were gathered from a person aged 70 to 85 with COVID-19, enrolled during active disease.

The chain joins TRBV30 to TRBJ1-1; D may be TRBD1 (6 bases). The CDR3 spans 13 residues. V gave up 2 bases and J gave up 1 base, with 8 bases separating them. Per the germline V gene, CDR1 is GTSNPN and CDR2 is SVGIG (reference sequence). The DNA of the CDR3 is TGTGCCTGGAGTTGGGGACAGAACACTGAAGCTTTCTTT. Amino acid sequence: CAWSWGQNTEAFF.

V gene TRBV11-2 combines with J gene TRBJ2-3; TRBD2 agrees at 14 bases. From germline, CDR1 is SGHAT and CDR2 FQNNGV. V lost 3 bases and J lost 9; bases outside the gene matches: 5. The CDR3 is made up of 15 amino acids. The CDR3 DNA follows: TGTGCCAGCAGCTTGTTGGGACTAGCGGGAGAAACGCAGTATTTT. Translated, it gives CASSLLGLAGETQYF.

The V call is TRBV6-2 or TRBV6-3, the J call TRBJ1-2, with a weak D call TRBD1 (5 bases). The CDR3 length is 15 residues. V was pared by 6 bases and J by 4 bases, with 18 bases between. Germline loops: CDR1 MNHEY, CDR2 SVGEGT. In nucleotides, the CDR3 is TGTGCCAGCAGCCCCTTGGGGGGAGGAGGCTATGGCTACACCTTC. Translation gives CASSPLGGGGYGYTF.

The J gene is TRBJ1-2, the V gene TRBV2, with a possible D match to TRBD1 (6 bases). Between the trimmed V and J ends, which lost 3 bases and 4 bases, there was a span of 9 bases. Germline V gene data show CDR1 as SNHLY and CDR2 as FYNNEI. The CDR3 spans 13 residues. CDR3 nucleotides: TGTGCCAGCAGTGAGGGGGCCGTCTATGGCTACACCTTC. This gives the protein CASSEGAVYGYTF.

Written as DNA, the CDR3 is TGTGCCAGTCGGGACAGTGGCACAGATACGCAGTATTTT. Its protein is CASRDSGTDTQYF. The V and J genes are TRBV6-5 and TRBJ2-3; TRBD1 matches 7 bases. This CDR3 region has 13 residues. V was pared by 9 bases and J by 1 base, with 4 bases of the junction left unmatched. The germline gives CDR1 MNHEY, CDR2 SVGAGI.

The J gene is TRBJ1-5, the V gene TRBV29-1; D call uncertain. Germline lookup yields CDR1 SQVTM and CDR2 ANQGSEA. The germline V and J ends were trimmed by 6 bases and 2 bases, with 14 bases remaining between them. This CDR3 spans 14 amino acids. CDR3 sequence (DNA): TGCAGCGTAACTCTACTGGGAGGCAATCAGCCCCAGCATTTT. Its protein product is CSVTLLGGNQPQHF.

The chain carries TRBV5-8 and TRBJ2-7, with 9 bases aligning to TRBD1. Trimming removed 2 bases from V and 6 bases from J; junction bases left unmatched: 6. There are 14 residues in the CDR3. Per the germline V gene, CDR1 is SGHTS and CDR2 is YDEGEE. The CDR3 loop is CASSFGTGHGEQYF. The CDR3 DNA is TGTGCCAGCAGCTTCGGGACAGGGCATGGCGAGCAGTACTTC.

Written as DNA, the CDR3 is TGTGCCAGCAGCCGACCGGGACAGAACTATGGCTACACCTTC. It yields the protein CASSRPGQNYGYTF. The rearrangement uses TRBV6-2 or TRBV6-3 and TRBJ1-2; 7 bases fit TRBD1. J was trimmed by 2 bases and V by 6 bases; bases with no gene match: 6. In germline, CDR1 is MNHEY, CDR2 SVGEGT. CDR3 length: 14 residues.

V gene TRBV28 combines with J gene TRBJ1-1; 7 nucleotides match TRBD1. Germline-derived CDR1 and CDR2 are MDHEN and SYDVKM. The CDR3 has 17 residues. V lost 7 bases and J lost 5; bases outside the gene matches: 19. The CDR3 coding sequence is TGTGCCAGCATCCCGGCTGGACAGGTTTGGATAGGAACTGAAGCTTTCTTT. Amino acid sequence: CASIPAGQVWIGTEAFF.

The CDR3 DNA reads as TGTGCCACCAGCGTCGTCAGTGACACTGAAGCTTTCTTT. Its translation: CATSVVSDTEAFF. The chain combines TRBV15 with TRBJ1-1; the D is unclear. The length of the CDR3 is 13 residues. Trimming took off 5 bases at V and 3 bases at J, with 10 bases between the two ends. Germline V CDR1 and CDR2: LNHNV, YYDKDF (reference sequence).

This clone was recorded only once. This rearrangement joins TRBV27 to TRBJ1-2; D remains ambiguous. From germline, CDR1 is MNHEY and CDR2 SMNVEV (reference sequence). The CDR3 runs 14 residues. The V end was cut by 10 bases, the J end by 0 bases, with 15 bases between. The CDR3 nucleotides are TGTGCCACCCGCCCCCCCTCAGCTAACTATGGCTACACCTTC. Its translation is CATRPPSANYGYTF.

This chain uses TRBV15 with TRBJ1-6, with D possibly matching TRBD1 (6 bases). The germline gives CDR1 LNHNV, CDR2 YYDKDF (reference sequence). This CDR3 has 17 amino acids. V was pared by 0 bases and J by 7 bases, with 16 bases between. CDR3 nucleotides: TGTGCCACCAGCAGAGACGGACAGATACTGGGGAATTCACCCCTCCACTTT. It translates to CATSRDGQILGNSPLHF.

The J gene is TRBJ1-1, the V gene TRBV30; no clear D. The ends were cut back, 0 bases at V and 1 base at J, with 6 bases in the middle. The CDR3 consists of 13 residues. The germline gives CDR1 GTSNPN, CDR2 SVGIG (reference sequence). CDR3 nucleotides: TGTGCCTGGAGTGTAGCAACGAACACTGAAGCTTTCTTT. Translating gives CAWSVATNTEAFF.

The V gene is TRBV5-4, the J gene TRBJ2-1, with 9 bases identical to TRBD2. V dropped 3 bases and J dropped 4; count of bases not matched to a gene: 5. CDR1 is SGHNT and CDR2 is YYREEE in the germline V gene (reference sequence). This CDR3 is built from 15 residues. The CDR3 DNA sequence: TGTGCCAGCAGCTCCCCTAGCGGGGCGTACAATGAGCAGTTCTTC. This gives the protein CASSSPSGAYNEQFF.

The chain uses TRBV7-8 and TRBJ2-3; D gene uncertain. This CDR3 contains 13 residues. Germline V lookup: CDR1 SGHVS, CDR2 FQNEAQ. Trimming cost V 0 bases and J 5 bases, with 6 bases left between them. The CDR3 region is CASSLARRDTQYF. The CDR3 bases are TGTGCCAGCAGCTTAGCCAGAAGAGATACGCAGTATTTT.

The CDR3 sequence is CASSQDRASGNTIYF. For the CDR3, the DNA is TGTGCCAGCTCACAGGACAGGGCCTCTGGAAACACCATATATTTT. This sequence joins TRBV18 and TRBJ1-3; 8 positions agree with TRBD1. Trimming removed 4 bases from V and 0 bases from J; junction bases left unmatched: 2. Germline assignment: CDR1 KGHSH and CDR2 LQKENI. CDR3 length equals 15 residues.

The CDR3 bases are TGTGCCAGTAGTACTGCCACGGGCCTCAGGGTATTTAATGAAAAACTGTTTTTT. This encodes CASSTATGLRVFNEKLFF. The genes are TRBV19 and TRBJ1-4; tentative D call: TRBD1 (5 bases). Per the germline V gene, CDR1 is LNHDA and CDR2 is SQIVND (reference sequence). CDR3 length: 18 residues. Trimming removed 4 bases from V and 4 bases from J, with 22 bases in between.

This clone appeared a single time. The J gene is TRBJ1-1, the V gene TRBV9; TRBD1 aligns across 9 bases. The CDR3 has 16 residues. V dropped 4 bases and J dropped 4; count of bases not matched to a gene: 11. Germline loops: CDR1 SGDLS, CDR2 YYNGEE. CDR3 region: CASSSGLGTGSTEAFF. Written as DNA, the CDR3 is TGTGCCAGCAGCAGTGGGTTGGGGACAGGGAGCACTGAAGCTTTCTTT.

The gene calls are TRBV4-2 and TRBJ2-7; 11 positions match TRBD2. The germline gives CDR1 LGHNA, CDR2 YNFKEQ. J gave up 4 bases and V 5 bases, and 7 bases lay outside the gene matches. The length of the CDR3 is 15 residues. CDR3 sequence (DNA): TGTGCCAGCAGCTCTACTAGCGGGAGTGGGTACGAGCAGTACTTC. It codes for CASSSTSGSGYEQYF.

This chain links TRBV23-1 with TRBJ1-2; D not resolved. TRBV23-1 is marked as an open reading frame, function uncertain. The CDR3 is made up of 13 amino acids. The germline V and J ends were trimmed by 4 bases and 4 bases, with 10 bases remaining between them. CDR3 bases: TGCGCCAGCAGTCTTAACAGCTGCTATGGCTACACCTTC. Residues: CASSLNSCYGYTF.